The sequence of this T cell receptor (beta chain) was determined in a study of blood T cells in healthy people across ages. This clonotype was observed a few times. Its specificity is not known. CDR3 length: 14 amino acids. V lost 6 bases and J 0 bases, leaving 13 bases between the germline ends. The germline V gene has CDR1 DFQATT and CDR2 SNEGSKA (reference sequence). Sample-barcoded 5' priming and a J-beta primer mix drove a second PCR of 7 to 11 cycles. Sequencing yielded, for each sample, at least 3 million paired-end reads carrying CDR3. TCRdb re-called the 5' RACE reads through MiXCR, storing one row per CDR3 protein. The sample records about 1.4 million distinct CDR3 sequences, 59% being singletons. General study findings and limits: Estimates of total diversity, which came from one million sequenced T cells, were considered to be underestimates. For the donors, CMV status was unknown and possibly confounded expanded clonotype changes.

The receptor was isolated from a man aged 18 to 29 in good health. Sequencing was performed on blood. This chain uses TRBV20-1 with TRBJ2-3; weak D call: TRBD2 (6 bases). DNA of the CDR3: TGCAGTGCCGAAAGCGGGTTTAGCACAGATACGCAGTATTTT. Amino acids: CSAESGFSTDTQYF.